Each of the 25 T cell receptor beta chains below was sequenced from the same sample in a study of cytomegalovirus exposure and HLA in healthy donors. Assay: immunoSEQ multiplex PCR; the TCRdb copy retains only in-frame clones and omits some. The sample includes approximately 170,000 clones, approximately 86% of them seen just once. The material sequenced was PBMCs. The origin of the receptors is a man aged 25-45 years in good health and CMV-seropositive.

This sequence joins TRBV4-1 and TRBJ2-6, with 7 nucleotides matching TRBD2. Trimming took 2 bases from V and 2 from J; bases not matched to a gene: 6. Germline CDR1 reads MGHRA; CDR2 reads YSYEKL. The CDR3 sequence is 17 residues long. The chain's CDR3 is CASSQLGEGPGANVLTF. In DNA, the CDR3 is TGCGCCAGCAGCCAACTGGGGGAGGGCCCTGGGGCCAACGTCCTGACTTTC.

This chain connects TRBV10-3 to TRBJ2-3, with TRBD2 matching over 8 bases. Germline V gene lookup returns CDR1 ENHRY and CDR2 SYGVKD. The CDR3 covers 14 residues. After removal of 6 bases from V and 2 bases from J, the junction contained 4 bases not matched to a gene. CDR3 residues: CAIRKAGDTDTQYF. The CDR3 bases are TGTGCCATCAGAAAAGCGGGGGACACAGATACGCAGTATTTT.

This clone is a singleton in its sample. The chain employs TRBV6-1 and TRBJ2-3; 8 bases agree with TRBD2. The CDR3 spans 15 residues. Per germline, CDR1 MNHNS and CDR2 SASEGT. Unmatched junction bases numbered 10, after V lost 7 bases and J lost 4 bases. The CDR3 sequence: CASIDGGASADTQYF. For the CDR3, the DNA is TGTGCCAGCATCGACGGGGGGGCCTCCGCAGATACGCAGTATTTT.

The V and J genes are TRBV5-1 and TRBJ2-7; the match to TRBD1 covers 7 bases. The V gene's germline CDR1 is SGHRS and CDR2 YFSETQ. The CDR3 length is 15 residues. V gave up 4 bases and J gave up 3 bases; unmatched junction bases: 10. The CDR3 sequence is CASSENVGQIYEQYF. DNA of the CDR3: TGCGCCAGCAGCGAAAACGTGGGACAGATCTACGAGCAGTACTTC.

The rearrangement links TRBV27 to TRBJ2-3, with TRBD2 matching 9 bases. The CDR3 extends over 18 amino acids. V was clipped by 5 bases and J by 0 bases; unmatched bases: 12. Germline CDR1 MNHEY, CDR2 SMNVEV (reference sequence). Written as DNA, the CDR3 is TGTGCCAGCAGTCTCCTCCCGGGACTAGCAGCTAGCACAGATACGCAGTATTTT. Translated: CASSLLPGLAASTDTQYF.

V and J are TRBV2 and TRBJ2-1, with a weak D call TRBD2 (6 bases). V was shortened by 4 bases and J by 4 bases, with 8 bases between the two germline ends. This CDR3 region has 13 residues. Germline lookup yields CDR1 SNHLY and CDR2 FYNNEI. The CDR3 is CASSGDSYNEQFF. The CDR3 nucleotides are TGTGCCAGCAGTGGGGACTCATACAATGAGCAGTTCTTC.

J is TRBJ2-5 and V is TRBV5-1, with D tentatively TRBD2 (6 bases). The V end was cut by 4 bases, the J end by 1 base, with 14 bases between. CDR1 and CDR2 (germline): SGHRS, YFSETQ. The CDR3 has 15 amino acids. The CDR3 reads CASSPMGGFQETQYF. Here the CDR3 DNA reads TGCGCCAGCAGCCCGATGGGGGGATTCCAAGAGACCCAGTACTTC.

The rearrangement joins TRBV18 to TRBJ1-1; 8 bases map to TRBD1. V lost 2 bases, J lost 7 bases, and 6 bases stayed unmatched. Germline values: CDR1 KGHSH, CDR2 LQKENI. The CDR3 runs 14 residues. The CDR3 sequence is CASSPGQGWVEAFF. As DNA, the CDR3 is TGTGCCAGCTCACCAGGACAGGGATGGGTTGAAGCTTTCTTT.

V and J are TRBV7-2 and TRBJ2-5; TRBD2 matches at 9 bases. The CDR3 is made up of 16 amino acids. From germline, CDR1 is SGHTA and CDR2 FQGNSA. Unmatched junction bases numbered 12, after V lost 5 bases and J lost 5 bases. The CDR3 loop reads CASSPGVAGGRETQYF. As DNA, the CDR3 is TGTGCCAGCAGCCCTGGAGTGGCGGGGGGGCGGGAGACCCAGTACTTC.

This chain connects TRBV4-2 to TRBJ1-3, with 9 nucleotides matching TRBD1. CDR1 is LGHNA, CDR2 YNFKEQ, per germline. This CDR3 spans 17 amino acids. The junction had 8 bases not matched to a gene; V was cut back by 4 bases and J by 1 base. The CDR3 sequence is CASSPRTGAGSGNTIYF. The DNA for the CDR3 is TGTGCCAGCAGCCCCAGGACAGGGGCTGGATCTGGAAACACCATATATTTT.

The chain joins TRBV6-1 to TRBJ2-2; D possibly corresponds to TRBD1 (6 bases). This CDR3 has 15 residues. Germline V gene lookup returns CDR1 MNHNS and CDR2 SASEGT. V dropped 2 bases and J dropped 5 bases, with 12 bases sitting between them. DNA for the CDR3: TGTGCCAGCAGTGAACCCACAGGGCGTACCGGGGAGCTGTTTTTT. Translating it yields CASSEPTGRTGELFF.

The chain recombines TRBV27 with TRBJ2-5; 8 positions agree with TRBD1. With V trimmed by 8 bases and J by 3 bases, 11 bases remained unmatched. Germline V CDR1 and CDR2: MNHEY, SMNVEV (reference sequence). The CDR3 extends over 15 amino acids. The chain's CDR3 is CASFSGQGGKETQYF. The CDR3 bases are TGTGCCAGCTTCTCCGGACAGGGAGGAAAAGAGACCCAGTACTTC.

The count of this clone is one. The V and J genes are TRBV27 and TRBJ2-2; tentatively, D is TRBD1 (5 bases). Germline CDR1 reads MNHEY; CDR2 reads SMNVEV (reference sequence). V dropped 3 bases and J dropped 2 bases, with 10 bases sitting between them. The length of the CDR3 is 15 residues. CDR3 nucleotide sequence: TGTGCCAGCAGTTTTCGGCAGGGTAACACCGGGGAGCTGTTTTTT. It specifies CASSFRQGNTGELFF.

The chain couples TRBV7-2 to TRBJ1-2, with 7 bases fitting TRBD1. V gave up 1 base and J gave up 4 bases; unmatched junction bases: 3. The CDR3 loop spans 14 amino acids. Germline CDR1 and CDR2: SGHTA and FQGNSA. The CDR3 sequence is CASSLETGRYGYTF. CDR3 DNA sequence: TGTGCCAGCAGCTTAGAGACAGGGCGCTATGGCTACACCTTC.

The chain couples TRBV18 to TRBJ1-6; a possible D gene is TRBD1 (6 bases). With 2 bases removed from V and 8 bases from J, the gap between germline ends came to 10 bases. Germline V gene sequence: CDR1 KGHSH, CDR2 LQKENI. The CDR3 loop spans 14 amino acids. CDR3: CASSPGGGDSPLHF. The DNA of the CDR3 is TGTGCCAGCTCACCAGGGGGCGGAGATTCACCCCTCCACTTT.

The V and J genes are TRBV6-5 and TRBJ1-2; D is unclear. The CDR3 contains 15 residues. The germline V gene encodes CDR1 MNHEY and CDR2 SVGAGI. V was cut by 7 bases and J by 4 bases, with 19 bases left in between. CDR3 sequence reads: CASIPGIGPRYGYTF. CDR3 nucleotide sequence: TGTGCCAGCATCCCGGGGATAGGACCGCGCTATGGCTACACCTTC.

The chain recombines TRBV5-4 with TRBJ1-2; 11 positions match TRBD1. This CDR3 is built from 14 residues. With V trimmed by 3 bases and J by 7 bases, 5 bases remained unmatched. Germline CDR1 and CDR2: SGHNT and YYREEE (reference sequence). Here the CDR3 reads CASSWGQGERGYTF. DNA for the CDR3: TGTGCCAGCAGCTGGGGACAGGGGGAACGTGGCTACACCTTC.

This clone was counted only a few times. DNA of the CDR3: TGTGCCAGCAGGGGGGGACAGGGGAAAAACGAGCAGTACTTC. It translates to CASRGGQGKNEQYF. J is TRBJ2-7 and V is TRBV2; 10 nucleotides agree with TRBD1. J gave up 5 bases and V 6 bases, and 7 bases lay outside the gene matches. The CDR3 extends over 14 amino acids. The germline V gene encodes CDR1 SNHLY and CDR2 FYNNEI.

The rearrangement joins TRBV19 to TRBJ1-1; the match to TRBD1 covers 7 bases. J was trimmed by 1 base and V by 4 bases; bases with no gene match: 3. The CDR3 contains 14 residues. Germline V lookup: CDR1 LNHDA, CDR2 SQIVND (reference sequence). The CDR3 reads CASSRNRGNTEAFF. CDR3 bases: TGTGCCAGTAGTAGAAACAGGGGGAACACTGAAGCTTTCTTT.

The V and J genes are TRBV15 and TRBJ2-5; TRBD1 matches at 9 bases. The CDR3 extends over 15 amino acids. Germline CDR1 is LNHNV and CDR2 is YYDKDF (reference sequence). Germline trimming cut 1 base from V and 5 bases from J; bases unmatched to any gene: 5. The DNA for the CDR3 is TGTGCCACCAGCAGAGGGACGACAGGGGGGGAGACCCAGTACTTC. Translation: CATSRGTTGGETQYF.

The V call is TRBV9, the J call TRBJ1-3; D may be TRBD1 (5 bases). Trimming removed 3 bases at V and 0 bases at J, with 10 bases between. The CDR3 consists of 15 residues. Germline V gene data show CDR1 as SGDLS and CDR2 as YYNGEE. CDR3: CASSATDHSGNTIYF. CDR3 nucleotide sequence: TGTGCCAGCAGCGCGACAGATCACTCTGGAAACACCATATATTTT.

The rearrangement uses TRBV4-3 and TRBJ1-2, with TRBD1 matching over 7 bases. Trimming removed 0 bases from V and 5 bases from J; junction bases left unmatched: 12. This CDR3 comprises 17 residues. Germline values: CDR1 LGHNA, CDR2 YSLEER. The CDR3 DNA is TGCGCCAGCAGCCAAGATCCTCAATACAGGGGAGGATATGGCTACACCTTC. It translates to CASSQDPQYRGGYGYTF.

The table lists this clone with a few counts. V gene TRBV4-1 combines with J gene TRBJ1-1; D is possibly TRBD1 (6 bases). V was trimmed by 0 bases and J by 4 bases, leaving 15 bases between them. The CDR3 contains 16 residues. Germline CDR1 is MGHRA and CDR2 is YSYEKL. The CDR3 nucleotides read TGCGCCAGCAGCCAAGAGATGTGGCAGGGGTCCACTGAAGCTTTCTTT. Translation gives CASSQEMWQGSTEAFF.

The chain links TRBV6-5 to TRBJ2-7; weak D call: TRBD1 (5 bases). This CDR3 is built from 16 residues. Between the trimmed V and J ends, which lost 4 bases and 0 bases, there was a span of 16 bases. Germline CDR1 is MNHEY and CDR2 is SVGAGI. The CDR3 sequence is CASSFTLTDPSYEQYF. In DNA, the CDR3 is TGTGCCAGCAGTTTTACTTTGACAGATCCCTCCTACGAGCAGTACTTC.

V usage is TRBV7-3 and J usage is TRBJ2-1, with 12 bases matching TRBD1. Germline CDR1 is SGHTA and CDR2 is FQGTGA. The CDR3 covers 15 residues. Trimming cost V 2 bases and J 7 bases; bases outside gene matches: 3. Here the CDR3 reads CASSLPGQGANEQFF. The CDR3 DNA reads as TGTGCCAGCAGCTTACCGGGACAGGGGGCAAATGAGCAGTTCTTC.